This T cell receptor (beta chain) was found in a study of shared clonotypes between healthy human individuals. The protocol was immunoSEQ multiplex PCR, while the TCRdb copy is restricted to in-frame clones and leaves out a portion. The table has around 2,100,000 clones, roughly 94% seen once; the top ten hold 1.2%. Naivety among CD8 cells was defined by CD45RO negativity and positive CCR7 selection, thereby excluding terminally differentiated effector memory CD45RA+ cells. CDR1 is KGHSH, CDR2 LQKENI, per germline. This CDR3 has 16 residues. Trimming stripped 0 bases from V and 4 bases from J, with 12 bases between.

The sample consisted of naive CD8+ T cells sorted from blood. This receptor was identified in a man aged 18 to 35 in good health. The J gene is TRBJ2-2, the V gene TRBV18, with D perhaps TRBD1 (6 bases). Written as DNA, the CDR3 is TGTGCCAGCTCACCACCGGTACAGGGTCCCACCGGGGAGCTGTTTTTT. It codes for CASSPPVQGPTGELFF.